The sequence of this T cell receptor beta chain was determined in a study of Ad26.COV2.S vaccination and SARS-CoV-2 variants. The CDR3 is 16 amino acids. The V gene's germline CDR1 is WSHSY and CDR2 SAAADI. Between the trimmed V and J ends, which lost 4 bases and 1 base, there was a span of 16 bases. Method: immunoSEQ multiplex PCR; TCRdb's copy keeps in-frame clones and lacks some. Counted here are fewer than 400,000 clones, 85% to 90% occurring once; the ten biggest clones make up about 5%. A note on this clone: Its antigen is unidentified.

Treatment reported: around 19 received Ad26.COV2.S at low or high dose, single or two shots; about 5 received placebo; per-sample allocation not given. Specimen acquisition occurred on day 63 following the initial vaccine or placebo injection. Study conclusions and caveats: Possibly, TCR breadth and depth analyses underestimated total T cell responses. Vaccine recipients posted higher spike-specific TCR breadth than their placebo counterparts.

The material was peripheral blood, obtained in a trial of Ad26.COV2.S vaccine versus placebo. The TCR originated in a person aged 18-60 years who received the Ad26.COV2.S COVID-19 vaccine or a placebo. V is TRBV10-2 and J is TRBJ1-2; D remains ambiguous. The CDR3 bases are TGCGCCAGCAGTGTATTAGGGCTAGGGCTTAACTATGGCTACACCTTC. It encodes CASSVLGLGLNYGYTF.